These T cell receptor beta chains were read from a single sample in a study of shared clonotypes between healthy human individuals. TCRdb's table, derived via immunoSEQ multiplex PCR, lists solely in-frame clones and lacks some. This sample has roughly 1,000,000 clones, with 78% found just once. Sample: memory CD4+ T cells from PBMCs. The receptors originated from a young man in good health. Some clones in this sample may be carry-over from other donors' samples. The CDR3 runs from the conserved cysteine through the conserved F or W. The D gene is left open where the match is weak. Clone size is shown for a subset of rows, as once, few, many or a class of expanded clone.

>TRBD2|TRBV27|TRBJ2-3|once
CASSLGLARDTQYF
TGTGCCAGCAGTTTGGGACTAGCCAGAGATACGCAGTATTTT
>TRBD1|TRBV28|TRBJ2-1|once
CASSFPGTGGRFPYNEQFF
TGTGCCAGCAGCTTCCCCGGGACAGGGGGGAGATTCCCTTACAATGAGCAGTTCTTC
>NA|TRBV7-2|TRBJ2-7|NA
CASSGYEQYF
TGTGCCAGCAGCGGGTACGAGCAGTACTTC
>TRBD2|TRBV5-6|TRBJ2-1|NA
CASSLVSGRAYNEQFF
TGTGCCAGCAGCTTGGTTAGCGGGAGGGCCTACAATGAGCAGTTCTTC
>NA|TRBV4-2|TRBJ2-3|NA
CASSQGKGLRDTDTQYF
TGTGCCAGCAGCCAAGGCAAGGGGTTAAGGGACACAGATACGCAGTATTTT
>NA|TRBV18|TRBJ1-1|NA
CASSSGTWNTEAFF
TGTGCCAGCTCAAGTGGGACGTGGAACACTGAAGCTTTCTTT
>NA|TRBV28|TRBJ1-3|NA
CASRANAYSGNTIYF
TGTGCCAGCAGGGCCAACGCGTACTCTGGAAACACCATATATTTT
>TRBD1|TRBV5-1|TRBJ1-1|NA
CASSPTRQGTEAFF
TGCGCCAGCAGCCCCACCCGACAGGGTACTGAAGCTTTCTTT
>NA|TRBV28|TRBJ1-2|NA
CASTPLRGPGGGYTF
TGTGCCAGCACCCCCCTGCGGGGGCCGGGGGGAGGCTACACCTTC
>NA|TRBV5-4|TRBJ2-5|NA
CASSFGGPGETQYF
TGTGCCAGCAGCTTTGGGGGGCCAGGGGAGACCCAGTACTTC
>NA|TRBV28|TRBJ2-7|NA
CASSPQGAQYF
TGTGCCAGCAGTCCACAGGGAGCGCAGTACTTC
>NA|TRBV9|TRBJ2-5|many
CASSVTQVERETQYF
TGTGCCAGCAGCGTAACCCAGGTCGAGCGGGAGACCCAGTACTTC
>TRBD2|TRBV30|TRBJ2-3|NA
CAWRLMGAGGPSSNTQYF
TGTGCCTGGAGACTGATGGGAGCGGGAGGGCCAAGTTCGAATACGCAGTATTTT
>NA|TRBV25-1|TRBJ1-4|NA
CASSFHSRIATNEKLFF
TGTGCCAGCAGTTTTCACAGTAGAATCGCAACTAATGAAAAACTGTTTTTT
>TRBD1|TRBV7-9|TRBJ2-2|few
CASSATQGAGELFF
TGTGCCAGCAGCGCAACGCAGGGGGCCGGGGAGCTGTTTTTT
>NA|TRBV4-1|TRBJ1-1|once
CASSSRRALPRDTEAFF
TGCGCCAGCAGCAGCCGGAGGGCCCTCCCAAGGGACACTGAAGCTTTCTTT